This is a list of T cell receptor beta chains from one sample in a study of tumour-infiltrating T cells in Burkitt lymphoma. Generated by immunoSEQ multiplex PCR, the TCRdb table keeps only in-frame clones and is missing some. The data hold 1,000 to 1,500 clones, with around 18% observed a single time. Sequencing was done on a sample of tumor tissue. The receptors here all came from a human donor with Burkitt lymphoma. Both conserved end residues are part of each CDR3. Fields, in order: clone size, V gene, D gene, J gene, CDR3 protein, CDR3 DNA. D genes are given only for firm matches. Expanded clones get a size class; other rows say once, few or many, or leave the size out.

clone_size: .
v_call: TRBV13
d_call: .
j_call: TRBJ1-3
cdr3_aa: CATAGTFERNTIYF
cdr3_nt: TGTGCCACCGCCGGGACTTTCGAGCGAAACACCATATATTTT

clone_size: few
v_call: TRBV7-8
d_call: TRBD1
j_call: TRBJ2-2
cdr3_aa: CASSLKSGTGGSGELFF
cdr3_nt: TGTGCCAGCAGCCTAAAATCCGGGACAGGGGGCTCCGGGGAGCTGTTTTTT

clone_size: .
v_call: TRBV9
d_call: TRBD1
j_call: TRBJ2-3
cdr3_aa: CASSPTGTGSTDTQYF
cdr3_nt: TGTGCCAGCAGCCCAACCGGGACAGGGAGCACAGATACGCAGTATTTT

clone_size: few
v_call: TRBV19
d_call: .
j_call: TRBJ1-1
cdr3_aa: CASSIGKVFNTEAFF
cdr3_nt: TGTGCCAGTAGTATAGGTAAGGTCTTCAACACTGAAGCTTTCTTT

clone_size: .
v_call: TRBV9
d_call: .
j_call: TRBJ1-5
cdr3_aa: CASSVAPDQPQHF
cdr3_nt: TGTGCCAGCAGCGTAGCACCGGACCAGCCCCAGCATTTT

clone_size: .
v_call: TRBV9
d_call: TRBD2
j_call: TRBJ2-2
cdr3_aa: CASSVVPGGARELFF
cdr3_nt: TGTGCCAGCAGCGTAGTCCCCGGGGGGGCAAGGGAGCTGTTTTTT

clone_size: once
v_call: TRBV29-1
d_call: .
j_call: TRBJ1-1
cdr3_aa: CSVAYRAGDYVNTEAFF
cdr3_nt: TGCAGCGTTGCGTACAGGGCAGGGGATTATGTGAACACTGAAGCTTTCTTT

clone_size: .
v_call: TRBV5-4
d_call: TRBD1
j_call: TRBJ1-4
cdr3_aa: CASRDRGRDEKLFF
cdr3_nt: TGTGCCAGCAGGGACAGGGGGCGTGATGAAAAACTGTTTTTT

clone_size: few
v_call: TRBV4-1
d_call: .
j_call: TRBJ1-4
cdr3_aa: CASSTQGVEKLFF
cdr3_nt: TGCGCCAGCAGCACACAGGGTGTTGAAAAACTGTTTTTT

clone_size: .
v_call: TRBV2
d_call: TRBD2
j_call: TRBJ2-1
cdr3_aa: CASSSRRLADRINEQFF
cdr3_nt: TGTGCCAGCAGCTCCCGTCGACTAGCTGATCGGATCAATGAGCAGTTCTTC

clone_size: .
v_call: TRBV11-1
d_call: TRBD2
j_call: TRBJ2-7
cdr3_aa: CASSSLAGLAYEQYF
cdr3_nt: TGTGCCAGCAGCTCACTAGCGGGCCTAGCCTACGAGCAGTACTTC

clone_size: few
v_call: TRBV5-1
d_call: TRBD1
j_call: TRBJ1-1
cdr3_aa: CASSNPGQRNTEAFF
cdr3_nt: TGCGCCAGCAGCAACCCGGGACAGAGAAACACTGAAGCTTTCTTT

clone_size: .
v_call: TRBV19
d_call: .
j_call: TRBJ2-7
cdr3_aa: CAWIINPYEQYF
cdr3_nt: TGTGCCTGGATAATCAATCCCTACGAGCAGTACTTC

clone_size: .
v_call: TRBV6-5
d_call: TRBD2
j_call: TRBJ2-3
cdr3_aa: CASSYSLAGNTDTQYF
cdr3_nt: TGTGCCAGCAGTTACTCGTTAGCGGGGAACACAGATACGCAGTATTTT

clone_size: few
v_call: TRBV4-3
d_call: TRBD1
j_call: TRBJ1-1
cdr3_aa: CASSQNPTGGLLANEAFF
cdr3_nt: TGCGCCAGCAGCCAAAACCCAACAGGGGGCCTTCTGGCAAATGAAGCTTTCTTT

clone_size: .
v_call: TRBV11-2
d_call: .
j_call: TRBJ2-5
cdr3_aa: CASSLERGAAETQYF
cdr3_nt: TGTGCCAGCAGCTTAGAACGGGGGGCTGCGGAGACCCAGTACTTC

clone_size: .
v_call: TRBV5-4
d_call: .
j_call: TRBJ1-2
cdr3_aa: CASSLSGTRYGYTF
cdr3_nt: TGTGCCAGCAGCTTATCAGGGACGCGCTATGGCTACACCTTC

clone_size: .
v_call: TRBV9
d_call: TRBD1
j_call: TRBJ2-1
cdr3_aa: CASSVRTGVRDEQFF
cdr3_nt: TGTGCCAGCAGCGTACGGACAGGGGTTAGAGATGAGCAGTTCTTC

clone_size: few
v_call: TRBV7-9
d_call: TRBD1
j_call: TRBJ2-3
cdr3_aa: CASSFQGATSTDTQYF
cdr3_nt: TGTGCCAGCAGCTTTCAGGGGGCGACTAGCACAGATACGCAGTATTTT

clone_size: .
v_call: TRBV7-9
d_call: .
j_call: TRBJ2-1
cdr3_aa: CASSFEWSSYNEQFF
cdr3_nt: TGTGCCAGCAGCTTCGAGTGGAGCTCCTACAATGAGCAGTTCTTC

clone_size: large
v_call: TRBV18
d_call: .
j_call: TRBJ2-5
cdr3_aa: CASSPREETQYF
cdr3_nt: TGTGCCAGCTCCCCCCGGGAAGAGACCCAGTACTTC

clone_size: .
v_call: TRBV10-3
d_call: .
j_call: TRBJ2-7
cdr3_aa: CAISESADYYEQYF
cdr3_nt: TGTGCCATCAGTGAGTCAGCAGACTACTACGAGCAGTACTTC

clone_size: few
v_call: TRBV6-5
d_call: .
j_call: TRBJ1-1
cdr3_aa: CASSYLDEAFF
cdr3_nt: TGTGCCAGCAGTTACTTAGATGAAGCTTTCTTT

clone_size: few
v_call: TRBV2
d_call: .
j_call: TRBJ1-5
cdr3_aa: CAIRRDSNQPQHF
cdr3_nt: TGTGCCATCCGCCGGGACAGCAATCAGCCCCAGCATTTT

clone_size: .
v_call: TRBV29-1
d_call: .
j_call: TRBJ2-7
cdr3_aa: CSVWGGLNEQYF
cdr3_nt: TGCAGCGTTTGGGGGGGCCTTAACGAGCAGTACTTC

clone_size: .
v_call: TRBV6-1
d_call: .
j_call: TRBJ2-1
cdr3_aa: CASSDWRGDLNEQFF
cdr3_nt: TGTGCCAGCAGTGACTGGCGGGGAGACTTAAATGAGCAGTTCTTC

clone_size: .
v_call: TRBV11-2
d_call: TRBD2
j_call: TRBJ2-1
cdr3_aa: CASDKGGGYNEQFF
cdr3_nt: TGTGCCAGCGACAAAGGCGGGGGCTACAATGAGCAGTTCTTC